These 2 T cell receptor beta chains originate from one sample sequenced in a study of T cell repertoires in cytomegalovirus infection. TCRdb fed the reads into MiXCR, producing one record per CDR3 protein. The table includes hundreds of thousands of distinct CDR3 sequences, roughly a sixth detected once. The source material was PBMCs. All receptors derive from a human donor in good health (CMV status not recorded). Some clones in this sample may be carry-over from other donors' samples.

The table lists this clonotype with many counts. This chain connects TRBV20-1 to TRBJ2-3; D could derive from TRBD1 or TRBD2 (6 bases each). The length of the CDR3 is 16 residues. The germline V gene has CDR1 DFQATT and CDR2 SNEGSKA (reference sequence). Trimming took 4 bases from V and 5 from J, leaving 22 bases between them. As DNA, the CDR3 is TGCAGTGCTATATCGATCGCAAGGGGGGCCGGAGATACGCAGTATTTT. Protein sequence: CSAISIARGAGDTQYF.

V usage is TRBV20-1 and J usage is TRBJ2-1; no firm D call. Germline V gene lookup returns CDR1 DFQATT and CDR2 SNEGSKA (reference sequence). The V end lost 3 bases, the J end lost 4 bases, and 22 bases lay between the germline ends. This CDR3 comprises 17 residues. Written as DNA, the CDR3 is TGCAGTGCTAGTAGGTTGCAGTCGTTGTGGGCTTACAATGAGCAGTTCTTC. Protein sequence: CSASRLQSLWAYNEQFF.